The rows below give T cell receptor beta chains drawn from one sample of a study of blood T cells in healthy people across ages. TCRdb re-derived calls from the 5' RACE reads in MiXCR, one entry per CDR3 protein. Of 1.5 million to 2 million distinct CDR3 sequences in the sample, over 25% were seen once. Sequenced material: blood. These TCRs come from a woman between 25 and 40 years old in good health. The CDR3 runs from the conserved cysteine through the conserved F or W. D genes are given only for firm matches. Size values are once, few and many counts, or a class for expanded clones, and some rows have none.

TRBJ2-1 | once | TRBD2 | TRBV20-1 | TGCAGTGCTCCGGGACTAGCGGTCCACAATGAGCAGTTCTTC | CSAPGLAVHNEQFF
TRBJ2-5 | few | - | TRBV7-2 | TGTGCCAGCAGCCCTAGCGCCGGGAACCAAGAGACCCAGTACTTC | CASSPSAGNQETQYF
TRBJ1-1 | - | - | TRBV9 | TGTGCCAGCAGCGTAGGCCGGGACTATGTTCCGGAAGCTTTCTTT | CASSVGRDYVPEAFF
TRBJ2-7 | - | - | TRBV11-1 | TGTGCCAGCAGCCGAAGCCGTGCAGGCTACGGGCAGTACTTC | CASSRSRAGYGQYF
TRBJ2-4 | - | TRBD2 | TRBV6-2/TRBV6-3 | TGTGCCAGCAGTTACTCTGCGGGAGACCTAGCCAAAAACATTCAGTACTTC | CASSYSAGDLAKNIQYF
TRBJ2-1 | few | TRBD2 | TRBV4-1 | TGCGCCAGCAGCCTAAGGGAAAGGACTAGCGCGTACAATGAGCAGTTCTTC | CASSLRERTSAYNEQFF
TRBJ2-3 | many | - | TRBV7-2 | TGTGCCAGCAGTCTAGCCACCAGCACAGATACGCAGTATTTT | CASSLATSTDTQYF
TRBJ2-3 | - | TRBD2 | TRBV29-1 | TGCAGCGTCGCGGGGGGGCTACGAAGCACAGATACGCAGTATTTT | CSVAGGLRSTDTQYF
TRBJ1-2 | - | - | TRBV5-1 | TGCGCCAGCAGCTTCGGGGTCCAGTCTAACTATGGCTACACCTTC | CASSFGVQSNYGYTF
TRBJ2-7 | - | - | TRBV29-1 | TGCAGCGTTGCGGCACGGGACTCCTCCTACGGGCAGTACTTC | CSVAARDSSYGQYF
TRBJ2-1 | few | TRBD2 | TRBV11-2 | TGTGCCAGCAGCATACGGGGGACTAGCGGGAGATTGATGGGTCCGAGCTCCTACAATGAGCAGTTCTTC | CASSIRGTSGRLMGPSSYNEQFF
TRBJ2-7 | many | - | TRBV9 | TGTGCCAGCAGCGTAGGTTGGGACGGAGCCTACGAGCAGTACTTC | CASSVGWDGAYEQYF
TRBJ2-6 | - | - | TRBV12-3/TRBV12-4 | TGTGCCAGCAGTTTAAGGGACACTGGGGCCAACGTCCTGACTTTC | CASSLRDTGANVLTF
TRBJ2-7 | once | - | TRBV5-6 | TGTGCCAGCAGCCACGGCCGGGTATCGGGCGAGCAGTACTTC | CASSHGRVSGEQYF
TRBJ2-7 | - | TRBD1 | TRBV28 | TGTGCCAGCAGTCTCACAGGGGCCAGAACCTACGAGCAGTACTTC | CASSLTGARTYEQYF
TRBJ2-7 | - | TRBD1 | TRBV30 | TGTGCCTGGAGCGTCCCGGGACAGGGGTTCGAGCAGTACTTC | CAWSVPGQGFEQYF
TRBJ1-2 | - | - | TRBV20-1 | TGTAGTGCTCACACGACGTCCTATGGCTACACCTTC | CSAHTTSYGYTF
TRBJ1-2 | - | - | TRBV11-3 | TGTGCCAGCAGCCCTACGCCGGGACCGAGAATTGGAGGGGGCTACACCTTC | CASSPTPGPRIGGGYTF
TRBJ2-3 | once | - | TRBV10-1 | TGCGCCAGCAGTGAGTTAGGGGAAGATACGCAGTATTTT | CASSELGEDTQYF
TRBJ2-3 | - | TRBD2 | TRBV5-6 | TGTGCCAGCACCCTTGGGTACATGGCGGGGGGACCAGATACGCAGTATTTT | CASTLGYMAGGPDTQYF
TRBJ1-6 | few | - | TRBV2 | TGTGCCAGCAGTAAATCCTATAATTCACCCCTCCACTTT | CASSKSYNSPLHF
TRBJ2-7 | - | TRBD2 | TRBV18 | TGTGCCAGCTCACCAGTAGCGGGGGAGGTCTACGAGCAGTACTTC | CASSPVAGEVYEQYF
TRBJ2-7 | many | - | TRBV12-3/TRBV12-4 | TGTGCCAGCAGTTCAAACAAGGGGGACTACGAGCAGTACTTC | CASSSNKGDYEQYF
TRBJ1-2 | - | - | TRBV6-2/TRBV6-3 | TGTGCCAGCAGCCTAAGGGGGGCGTACGTCGGTTATGGCTACACCTTC | CASSLRGAYVGYGYTF
TRBJ1-1 | - | TRBD1 | TRBV10-3 | TGTGCCATCAGTGAGAGGACAGGGACGGTATCCACTGAAGCTTTCTTT | CAISERTGTVSTEAFF
TRBJ1-5 | few | - | TRBV7-2 | TGTGCCAGCAGTTTTATCGGGCGTAATCAGCCCCAGCATTTT | CASSFIGRNQPQHF
TRBJ2-5 | many | TRBD2 | TRBV14 | TGTGCCAGCAGCCAAGCTAGCGGGAGGGGTCAAGAGACCCAGTACTTC | CASSQASGRGQETQYF
TRBJ2-2 | - | TRBD1 | TRBV24-1 | TGTGCCAGCCGGGACAGCTTAACCGGGGATCTGTTTTTT | CASRDSLTGDLFF
TRBJ2-7 | few | - | TRBV27 | TGTGCCAGCAGTCGGATATCGGTGAGCTCCTACGAGCTGTACTTC | CASSRISVSSYELYF
TRBJ2-5 | few | - | TRBV28 | TGTGCCAGCCGCTGGCAGGGAGGAGAGACCCAGTACTTC | CASRWQGGETQYF
TRBJ2-5 | - | - | TRBV7-2 | TGTGCCAGCAGCGCCTCCCGGGGGGCACTTAGGGAGACCCAGTACTTC | CASSASRGALRETQYF
TRBJ1-2 | - | - | TRBV10-3 | TGTGCCATCAGTGAGTCGGCAGGGGCCAGTGGGGGCTACACCTTC | CAISESAGASGGYTF
TRBJ2-7 | many | - | TRBV11-1 | TGTGCCAGCAGCGCCAGGTCGGTTGCGGGGGCATCCTACGAGCAGTACTTC | CASSARSVAGASYEQYF
TRBJ2-5 | - | - | TRBV9 | TGTGCCAGCAGCGTAGGTCCGCTGAAGGAGACCCAGTACTTC | CASSVGPLKETQYF
TRBJ2-7 | many | TRBD1 | TRBV29-1 | TGCAGCGGAGGACAGGGCTACGAGCAGTACTTC | CSGGQGYEQYF
TRBJ1-1 | - | - | TRBV5-5 | TGTGCCAGCAGCTTTTCGGAGGCCAATGAAGCTTTCTTT | CASSFSEANEAFF
TRBJ2-1 | - | TRBD1 | TRBV18 | TGTGCCAGCTCAACCGGGACAGACTACAATGAGCAGTTCTTC | CASSTGTDYNEQFF
TRBJ1-4 | - | - | TRBV18 | TGTGCCAGCTCACAGGGCCCCGCAACTAATGAAAAACTGTTTTTT | CASSQGPATNEKLFF
TRBJ2-7 | many | - | TRBV12-3/TRBV12-4 | TGTGCCAGCAGTTTCAAGGGACCGTCCTACGAGCAGTACTTC | CASSFKGPSYEQYF
TRBJ2-3 | - | - | TRBV9 | TGTGCCAGCAGCGTAGAAGCAGGGGGGAGGACAGATACGCAGTATTTT | CASSVEAGGRTDTQYF
TRBJ2-1 | few | TRBD2 | TRBV7-9 | TGTGCCAGCAGCTTAGCAGGGGAGGGCCTCTACAATGAGCAGTTCTTC | CASSLAGEGLYNEQFF
TRBJ1-4 | few | - | TRBV20-1 | TGCAGTGCTAGCGGGCAGGGATATGAAAAACTGTTTTTT | CSASGQGYEKLFF
TRBJ2-6 | many | - | TRBV20-1 | TGCAGTGCCACGCCCGGGTCTGGGGCCAACGTCCTGACTTTC | CSATPGSGANVLTF
TRBJ2-3 | - | - | TRBV5-1 | TGCGCCAGCAGCTCGGCAGCGAACAGACAGGATACGCAGTATTTT | CASSSAANRQDTQYF
TRBJ2-1 | few | TRBD1 | TRBV29-1 | TGCAGCGTCCACGCCATGGGACAGGCCTACAATGAGCAGTTCTTC | CSVHAMGQAYNEQFF
TRBJ2-7 | - | TRBD1 | TRBV3-1 | TGTGCCAGCAGCCAGGGAGACAGGGGCTACGGGCAGTACTTC | CASSQGDRGYGQYF
TRBJ2-4 | many | TRBD1 | TRBV29-1 | TGCAGCGTTGTGGACAGGGGAAACCTGGACATTCAGTACTTC | CSVVDRGNLDIQYF
TRBJ2-1 | - | TRBD1 | TRBV5-1 | TGCGCCAGCAGAAAGGGACAGGGGGCACCACACAATGAGCAGTTCTTC | CASRKGQGAPHNEQFF
TRBJ2-5 | - | - | TRBV6-1 | TGTACCAGCAGTGACCAAGAGACCCAGTACTTC | CTSSDQETQYF